A selection of T cell receptor beta chains follows, all from one sample in a study of spatial heterogeneity in lung cancer. TCRdb re-derived calls from the 5' RACE reads in MiXCR, one entry per CDR3 protein. The sample contains 43,000 or so distinct CDR3 sequences, around 7% of which appear only once. Sequenced here: PBMCs, sampled at surgery. These receptors originate from a female donor with early-stage non-small cell lung cancer. Both conserved end residues are part of each CDR3. The D gene is left open where the match is weak. Not all rows give a size; the values are once, few, many and, for expanded clones, a class.

D	V	size	J	DNA	CDR3
NA	TRBV6-5	few	TRBJ2-6	TGTGCCAGCAGGAAGAGCTCTGGGGCCAACGTCCTGACTTTC	CASRKSSGANVLTF
NA	TRBV20-1	NA	TRBJ2-1	TGCAGTGCTCCGGACCGGGCGAGCTCCTACAATGAGCAGTTCTTC	CSAPDRASSYNEQFF
TRBD2	TRBV12-3/TRBV12-4	NA	TRBJ2-1	TGTGCCAGCAGGATTGGACTAGCGGGGGACCAGCAGTTCTTC	CASRIGLAGDQQFF
NA	TRBV4-3	many	TRBJ2-3	TGCGCCAGCAGCCCCCAGACTCCCACAGATACGCAGTATTTT	CASSPQTPTDTQYF
NA	TRBV7-2	NA	TRBJ1-1	TGTGCCAGCAGCTTACGAGGGCTCTACACTGAAGCTTTCTTT	CASSLRGLYTEAFF
NA	TRBV24-1	many	TRBJ2-2	TGTGCCACCAGGCGGGGCATTACCGGGGAGCTGTTTTTT	CATRRGITGELFF
NA	TRBV29-1	many	TRBJ2-5	TGCAGCACAGAGACCCAGTACTTC	CSTETQYF
NA	TRBV4-3	many	TRBJ2-6	TGCGCCAGCAGCCAAGATTGGGCCGGGGTCGCTGGGGCCAACGTCCTGACTTTC	CASSQDWAGVAGANVLTF
TRBD1	TRBV10-3	once	TRBJ1-2	TGTGCCATCAGTTTAACAGGGGCAGTCTATGGCTACACCTTC	CAISLTGAVYGYTF
TRBD1	TRBV11-1	many	TRBJ1-1	TGTGCCAGCAGCCAGGGGGCGCATACTGAAGCTTTCTTT	CASSQGAHTEAFF
NA	TRBV6-1	NA	TRBJ1-5	TGTGCCAGCAGTGAAGGGGGACGGCGAAGTCCCCAGCATTTT	CASSEGGRRSPQHF
NA	TRBV10-1	many	TRBJ2-1	TGCGCCATCTGGGGGGGCCGAGGTGAGCAGTTCTTC	CAIWGGRGEQFF
NA	TRBV24-1	many	TRBJ1-1	TGTGCCACCAGTGACTCCTCGAGGGGGAAAGCTTTCTTT	CATSDSSRGKAFF
NA	TRBV10-1	NA	TRBJ1-2	TGCGCCAGCAGTTCCACCGCTCCATATGGCTACACCTTC	CASSSTAPYGYTF
NA	TRBV7-9	many	TRBJ2-7	TGTGCCAGCAGCTTAGAAGGCCCCCCCGGCTTC	CASSLEGPPGF
NA	TRBV19	NA	TRBJ2-7	TGTGCCAGTAGTATAGGGCAGAGCTCCTACGAGCAGTACTTC	CASSIGQSSYEQYF
NA	TRBV12-3/TRBV12-4	few	TRBJ2-1	TGTGCCAGCAGTCCACAATTAAGCTACAATGAGCAGTTCTTC	CASSPQLSYNEQFF